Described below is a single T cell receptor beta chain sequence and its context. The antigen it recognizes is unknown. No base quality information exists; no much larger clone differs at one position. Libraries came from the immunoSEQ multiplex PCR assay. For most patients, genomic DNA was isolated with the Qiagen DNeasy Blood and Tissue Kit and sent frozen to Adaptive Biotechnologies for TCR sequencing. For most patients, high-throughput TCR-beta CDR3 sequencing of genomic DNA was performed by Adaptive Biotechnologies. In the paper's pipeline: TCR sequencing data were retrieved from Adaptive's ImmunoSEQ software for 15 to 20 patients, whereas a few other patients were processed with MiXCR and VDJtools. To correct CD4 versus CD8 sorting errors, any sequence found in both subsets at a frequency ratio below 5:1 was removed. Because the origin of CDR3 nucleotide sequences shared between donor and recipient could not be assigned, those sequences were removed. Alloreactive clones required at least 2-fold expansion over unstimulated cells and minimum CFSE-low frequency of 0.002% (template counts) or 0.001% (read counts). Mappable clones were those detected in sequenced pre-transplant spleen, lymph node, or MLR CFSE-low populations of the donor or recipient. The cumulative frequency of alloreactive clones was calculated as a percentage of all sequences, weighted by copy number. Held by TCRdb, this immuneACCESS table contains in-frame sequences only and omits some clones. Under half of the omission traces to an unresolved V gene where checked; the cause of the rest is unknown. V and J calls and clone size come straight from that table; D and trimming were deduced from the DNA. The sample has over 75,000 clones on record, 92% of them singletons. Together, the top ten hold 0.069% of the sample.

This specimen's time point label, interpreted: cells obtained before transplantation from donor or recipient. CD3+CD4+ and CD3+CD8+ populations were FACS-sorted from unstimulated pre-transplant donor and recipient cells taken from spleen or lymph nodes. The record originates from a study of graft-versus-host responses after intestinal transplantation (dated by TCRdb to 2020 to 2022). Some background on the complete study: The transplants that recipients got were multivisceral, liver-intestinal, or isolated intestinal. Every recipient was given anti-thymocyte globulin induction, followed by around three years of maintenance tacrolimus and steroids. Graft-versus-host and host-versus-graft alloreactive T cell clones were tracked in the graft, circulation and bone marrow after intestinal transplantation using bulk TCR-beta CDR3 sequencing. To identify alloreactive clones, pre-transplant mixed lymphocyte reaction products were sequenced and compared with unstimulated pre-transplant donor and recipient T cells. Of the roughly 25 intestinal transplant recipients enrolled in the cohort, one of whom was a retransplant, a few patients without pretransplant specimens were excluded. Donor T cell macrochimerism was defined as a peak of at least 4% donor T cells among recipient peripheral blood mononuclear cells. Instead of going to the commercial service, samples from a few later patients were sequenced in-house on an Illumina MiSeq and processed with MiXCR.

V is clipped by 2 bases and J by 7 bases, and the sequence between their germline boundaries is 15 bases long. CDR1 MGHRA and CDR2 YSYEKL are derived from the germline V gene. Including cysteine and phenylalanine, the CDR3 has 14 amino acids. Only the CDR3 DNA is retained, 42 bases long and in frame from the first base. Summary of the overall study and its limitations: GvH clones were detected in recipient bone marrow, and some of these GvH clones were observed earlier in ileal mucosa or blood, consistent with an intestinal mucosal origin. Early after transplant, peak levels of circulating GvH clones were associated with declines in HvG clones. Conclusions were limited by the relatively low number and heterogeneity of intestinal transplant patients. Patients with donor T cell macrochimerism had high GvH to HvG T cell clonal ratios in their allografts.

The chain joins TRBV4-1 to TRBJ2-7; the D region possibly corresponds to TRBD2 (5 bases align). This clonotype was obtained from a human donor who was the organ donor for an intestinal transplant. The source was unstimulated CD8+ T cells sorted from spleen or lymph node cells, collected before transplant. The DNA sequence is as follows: TGCGCCAGCAGCCAACGACCGAGGTCGGGGGAGCAGTACTTC. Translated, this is CASSQRPRSGEQYF.